These 5 T cell receptor beta chains came from one sample sequenced in a study of Ad26.COV2.S vaccination and SARS-CoV-2 variants. Assay: immunoSEQ multiplex PCR; the TCRdb copy retains only in-frame clones and omits some. The table includes hundreds of thousands of clones, 80% to 90% detected once. Treatment of the sample: 19 received Ad26.COV2.S at low or high dose, single or two shots; about five received placebo; per-sample allocation not given. Samples were taken on day 63 after the first vaccine or placebo injection. Sequences were derived from peripheral blood, sampled in a trial of Ad26.COV2.S vaccine versus placebo. Receptors were obtained from a person aged 18-60 years who received the Ad26.COV2.S COVID-19 vaccine or a placebo.

The chain couples TRBV2 to TRBJ1-1; no definite D call. Germline V lookup: CDR1 SNHLY, CDR2 FYNNEI. The V end lost 8 bases, the J end lost 3 bases, and 13 bases lay between the germline ends. The CDR3 contains 13 residues. The CDR3 DNA follows: TGTGCCAGCTGTGTGCGGGAGGACACTGAAGCTTTCTTT. Amino acid sequence: CASCVREDTEAFF.

The CDR3 loop is CASSPPGLASYNEQFF. CDR3 nucleotide sequence: TGTGCCAGCAGTCCCCCGGGACTAGCGTCCTACAATGAGCAGTTCTTC. This sequence joins TRBV28 and TRBJ2-1; 10 bases fit TRBD2. The CDR3 contains 16 residues. Germline CDR1 MDHEN, CDR2 SYDVKM. Trimming cost V 5 bases and J 1 base; bases outside gene matches: 5.

This chain links TRBV7-2 with TRBJ2-7, with 8 bases that match TRBD1. V lost 4 bases, J lost 0 bases, and 5 bases stayed unmatched. The CDR3 totals 15 residues. Germline loops: CDR1 SGHTA, CDR2 FQGNSA. CDR3 sequence: CASSYRDRSSYEQYF. DNA of the CDR3: TGTGCCAGCAGCTACCGGGACAGGAGCTCCTACGAGCAGTACTTC.

The V gene is TRBV28, the J gene TRBJ2-7; D call uncertain. Germline-derived CDR1 and CDR2 are MDHEN and SYDVKM. The CDR3 runs 10 residues. V lost 5 bases and J lost 2, with 1 base in between. CDR3 nucleotide sequence: TGTGCCAGCAGTGCCTACGAGCAGTACTTC. Encoded protein: CASSAYEQYF.

The chain joins TRBV3-1 (or the pseudogene TRBV3-2) to TRBJ1-1; no reliable D call. This CDR3 comprises 12 residues. V was clipped by 1 base and J by 10 bases, with 10 bases between them. From germline, CDR1 is LGHDT and CDR2 YNNKEL (reference sequence). The CDR3 spells CASSQARVGAFF. The CDR3 DNA follows: TGTGCCAGCAGCCAAGCCCGGGTGGGAGCTTTCTTT.